This T cell receptor beta chain stems from a study of cytomegalovirus exposure and HLA in healthy donors. About the study: In an earlier analysis, 90 million to 130 million unique TCR beta sequences were found from some 200 million T cells. Study-wide results and limits: TCR beta chains numbering under 200 were designated cytomegalovirus-associated. Another analysis was done later, and it associated approximately 15,000 TCR beta sequences with HLA alleles at 0.05 false discovery rate.

PCR involved 60 Vbeta and 13 Jbeta primers. Method: immunoSEQ multiplex PCR; TCRdb's copy keeps in-frame clones and lacks some. The sample has 85,000 to 100,000 clones; about 80% are singletons. Donors in the study were healthy people who gave bone marrow. Concerning this clone: The antigen remains unidentified. The germline gene is not matched at one end of the junction; a read error may be the cause.

Germline-derived CDR1 and CDR2 are SEHNR and FQNEAQ (reference sequence). The CDR3 runs to 13 residues. This clonotype was sampled from a man aged 30-40 years in good health and CMV-seronegative. Source material: PBMCs. The genes are TRBV7-9 and TRBJ1-1; D may be TRBD1 (5 bases). The CDR3 region is CSSSQQVNTEAFF. In nucleotides, the CDR3 is TGTTCCAGCAGCCAACAGGTGAACACTGAAGCTTTCTTT. Full variable domain (remainder filled in from reference TRBV7-9 and TRBJ1-1): DTGVSQNPRHKITKRGQNVTFRCDPISEHNRLYWYRQTLGQGPEFLTYFQNEAQLEKSRLLSDRFSAERPKGSFSTLEIQRTEQGDSAMYLCSSSQQVNTEAFFGQGTRLTVV.